The 20 T cell receptor beta chains listed next were all sequenced from one sample in a study of Ad26.COV2.S vaccination and SARS-CoV-2 variants. Regarding treatment: roughly 18 received Ad26.COV2.S at low or high dose, single or two shots; 5 received placebo; per-sample allocation not given. Sampling occurred on day 63 after the first vaccine or placebo injection. The protocol was immunoSEQ multiplex PCR, while the TCRdb copy is restricted to in-frame clones and leaves out a portion. Of around 400,000 clones in the sample, about four fifths were seen once. This material consisted of peripheral blood, taken in a trial of Ad26.COV2.S vaccine versus placebo. These receptors all come from a person aged 18-60 years who received the Ad26.COV2.S COVID-19 vaccine or a placebo.

The chain links TRBV5-1 to TRBJ2-1; 11 positions agree with TRBD2. There are 16 residues in the CDR3. The germline CDR1 and CDR2 sequences are SGHRS and YFSETQ. V shed 4 bases, J shed 2 bases, and the junction held 5 bases outside the gene matches. In DNA, the CDR3 is TGCGCCAGCAGCATACTAGCGGGGGCTGCCTACAATGAGCAGTTCTTC. Protein product: CASSILAGAAYNEQFF.

The CDR3 nucleotides are TGTGCCAGCAGTTTAGGGCCGGCGGGCAATCAGCCCCAGCATTTT. Amino acids: CASSLGPAGNQPQHF. The chain carries TRBV27 and TRBJ1-5, with D unclear. The CDR3 totals 15 residues. With 2 bases removed from V and 2 bases from J, the gap between germline ends came to 10 bases. Germline V gene lookup returns CDR1 MNHEY and CDR2 SMNVEV (reference sequence).

The DNA for the CDR3 is TGTGCCAGCAGTGGGGGGACTAGAACCCTCGAGCAGTACTTC. It yields the protein CASSGGTRTLEQYF. The chain links TRBV2 to TRBJ2-7; 8 bases line up with TRBD2. CDR3 length: 14 residues. Per the germline V gene, CDR1 is SNHLY and CDR2 is FYNNEI. The V gene end was trimmed by 4 bases and the J gene end by 6 bases; junction bases not matched to a gene: 8.

As concerns this clone: The junction shows a germline mismatch at one end, possibly a read error. The gene calls are TRBV7-9 and TRBJ2-1; 10 nucleotides match TRBD2. This CDR3 is 13 amino acids long. The germline V gene has CDR1 SEHNR and CDR2 FQNEAQ (reference sequence). CDR3: CASAIAGGNGQFF. As DNA, the CDR3 is TGTGCCAGCGCCATAGCGGGAGGCAATGGGCAGTTCTTC.

The chain couples TRBV5-4 to TRBJ1-5; D not certain. Germline V gives CDR1 SGHNT, CDR2 YYREEE (reference sequence). V was clipped by 0 bases and J by 7 bases, with 8 bases between them. The CDR3 is made up of 13 amino acids. CDR3 protein: CASSLEADQPQHF. The CDR3 DNA is TGTGCCAGCAGCTTGGAGGCAGACCAGCCCCAGCATTTT.

This chain uses TRBV29-1 with TRBJ1-5; no definite D call. Per germline, CDR1 SQVTM and CDR2 ANQGSEA. This CDR3 region has 12 residues. The V and J ends lost 7 bases and 0 bases respectively, with 7 bases between them. The CDR3 loop reads CSARYSNQPQHF. The CDR3 bases are TGCAGCGCCAGATATAGCAATCAGCCCCAGCATTTT. The variable domain in full, with the rest retrieved from reference TRBV29-1 and TRBJ1-5, is SAVISQKPSRDICQRGTSLTIQCQVDSQVTMMFWYRQQPGQSLTLIATANQGSEATYESGFVIDKFPISRPNLTFSTLTVSNMSPEDSSIYLCSARYSNQPQHFGDGTRLSIL.

This rearrangement joins TRBV5-4 to TRBJ2-3; 7 bases are a match to TRBD2. CDR1 and CDR2 from the germline V gene are SGHNT and YYREEE (reference sequence). With V trimmed by 4 bases and J by 5 bases, 13 bases remained unmatched. The CDR3 length is 16 residues. The DNA of the CDR3 is TGTGCCAGCAGCCGCCTTGGGGGGGGGTTACGAGATACGCAGTATTTT. Its translation: CASSRLGGGLRDTQYF.

The V call is TRBV6-4, the J call TRBJ2-3; the match to TRBD2 covers 9 bases. CDR1 and CDR2 (germline): MRHNA, SNTAGT. V shed 5 bases, J shed 2 bases, and the junction held 2 bases outside the gene matches. The CDR3 length is 14 residues. CDR3 sequence (DNA): TGTGCCAGCAGTACTAGCGGGTCCACAGATACGCAGTATTTT. This sequence encodes CASSTSGSTDTQYF.

The V call is TRBV6-5, the J call TRBJ2-5; the D gene is possibly TRBD1 (6 bases). Germline CDR1 is MNHEY and CDR2 is SVGAGI. Deletions cut 5 bases from V and 5 bases from J, with 15 bases between. The CDR3 extends over 14 amino acids. CDR3: CASSPGTGPETQYF. The CDR3 region has the DNA TGTGCCAGCAGTCCAGGCACAGGGCCGGAGACCCAGTACTTC.

The chain has TRBV10-3 and TRBJ1-4; 7 positions agree with TRBD1. In germline, CDR1 is ENHRY, CDR2 SYGVKD. The CDR3 runs 15 residues. The junction had 8 bases not matched to a gene; V was cut back by 2 bases and J by 8 bases. The CDR3 nucleotides are TGTGCCATCAGTGAGCCCCGGACAGGTGGGGAAAAACTGTTTTTT. It encodes CAISEPRTGGEKLFF.

The chain couples TRBV30 to TRBJ2-5; 11 bases match TRBD2. Germline V gene data show CDR1 as GTSNPN and CDR2 as SVGIG (reference sequence). V shed 3 bases and J 2 bases; nucleotides not matched to a gene: 14. The CDR3 length is 18 residues. CDR3 loop: CAWSGLAGLRTIQETQYF. In nucleotides, the CDR3 is TGTGCCTGGAGCGGACTAGCGGGCCTCAGGACTATACAAGAGACCCAGTACTTC.

This chain connects TRBV18 to TRBJ1-3; weak D call: TRBD1 (5 bases). Germline CDR1 KGHSH, CDR2 LQKENI. The V end lost 2 bases, the J end lost 0 bases, and 8 bases lay between the germline ends. This CDR3 has 15 amino acids. As DNA, the CDR3 is TGTGCCAGCTCACCAGCACAGGACTCTGGAAACACCATATATTTT. As protein: CASSPAQDSGNTIYF.

This clone is a singleton in its sample. V is TRBV5-4 and J is TRBJ1-1, with a tentative D call TRBD1 (5 bases). The CDR3 covers 13 residues. CDR1 is SGHNT, CDR2 YYREEE, per germline (reference sequence). The ends were cut back, 0 bases at V and 6 bases at J, with 9 bases in the middle. DNA of the CDR3: TGTGCCAGCAGCTTGGATAGGGACCCTGAAGCTTTCTTT. As protein: CASSLDRDPEAFF.

The rearrangement joins TRBV21-1 to TRBJ1-4; the listed D gene, TRBD1, was not tested against the DNA. TRBV21-1 is assigned pseudogene status. The length of the CDR3 is 17 residues. CDR3 loop: CASSKGPGTATNEKLFF. The CDR3 DNA sequence: TGTGCCAGCAGCAAGGGGCCAGGAACGGCAACTAATGAAAAACTGTTTTTT.

The chain is built from TRBV7-9 and TRBJ2-3; D is unclear. V lost 5 bases and J lost 2, with 5 bases in between. The CDR3 length is 12 residues. From germline, CDR1 is SEHNR and CDR2 FQNEAQ (reference sequence). The CDR3 bases are TGTGCCAGCAGCCGAATCACAGATACGCAGTATTTT. Its translation: CASSRITDTQYF.

The chain combines TRBV5-4 with TRBJ1-1; weak D call: TRBD1 (6 bases). Germline lookup yields CDR1 SGHNT and CDR2 YYREEE (reference sequence). The length of the CDR3 is 15 residues. V was cut by 1 base and J by 10 bases, with 20 bases left in between. In nucleotides, the CDR3 is TGTGCCAGCAGCTTGAAGGGGGTTGATCCAGCGGGAGCTTTCTTT. This codes for CASSLKGVDPAGAFF.

The chain links TRBV18 to TRBJ2-7; the D gene is possibly TRBD1 (6 bases). V was trimmed by 3 bases and J by 2 bases, leaving 11 bases between them. The germline CDR1 and CDR2 sequences are KGHSH and LQKENI. The CDR3 spans 14 residues. CDR3 nucleotide sequence: TGTGCCAGCTCACCGGGGGCACCGACCTACGAGCAGTACTTC. Amino acid sequence: CASSPGAPTYEQYF.

The V gene is TRBV7-9, the J gene TRBJ2-7; D is ambiguous. The CDR3 sequence is 14 residues long. V dropped 5 bases and J dropped 3 bases, with 14 bases sitting between them. Looked up from germline, CDR1 is SEHNR and CDR2 is FQNEAQ (reference sequence). DNA for the CDR3: TGTGCCAGCAGCCCCCAGTCAGGTCTCTACGAGCAGTACTTC. This codes for CASSPQSGLYEQYF.

The chain carries TRBV5-1 and TRBJ2-5; perhaps D is TRBD1 or TRBD2 (6 bases each). Germline loops: CDR1 SGHRS, CDR2 YFSETQ. CDR3 size: 14 residues. Trimming took off 1 base at V and 4 bases at J, with 11 bases between the two ends. This CDR3 is CASSLLPGAETQYF. In DNA form, the CDR3 reads TGCGCCAGCAGCTTGTTGCCGGGGGCAGAGACCCAGTACTTC.

This rearrangement joins TRBV9 to TRBJ2-5, with a possible D match to TRBD1 (5 bases). The CDR3 consists of 13 residues. V shed 0 bases and J shed 7 bases, with 10 bases lying between them. CDR1 SGDLS and CDR2 YYNGEE come from the germline V gene. CDR3 bases: TGTGCCAGCAGCGTAGAATCGCAGGGGACCCAGTACTTC. The encoded protein is CASSVESQGTQYF. Supplemented by reference TRBV9 and TRBJ2-5, the full variable domain reads DSGVTQTPKHLITATGQRVTLRCSPRSGDLSVYWYQQSLDQGLQFLIQYYNGEERAKGNILERFSAQQFPDLHSELNLSSLELGDSALYFCASSVESQGTQYFGPGTRLLVL.